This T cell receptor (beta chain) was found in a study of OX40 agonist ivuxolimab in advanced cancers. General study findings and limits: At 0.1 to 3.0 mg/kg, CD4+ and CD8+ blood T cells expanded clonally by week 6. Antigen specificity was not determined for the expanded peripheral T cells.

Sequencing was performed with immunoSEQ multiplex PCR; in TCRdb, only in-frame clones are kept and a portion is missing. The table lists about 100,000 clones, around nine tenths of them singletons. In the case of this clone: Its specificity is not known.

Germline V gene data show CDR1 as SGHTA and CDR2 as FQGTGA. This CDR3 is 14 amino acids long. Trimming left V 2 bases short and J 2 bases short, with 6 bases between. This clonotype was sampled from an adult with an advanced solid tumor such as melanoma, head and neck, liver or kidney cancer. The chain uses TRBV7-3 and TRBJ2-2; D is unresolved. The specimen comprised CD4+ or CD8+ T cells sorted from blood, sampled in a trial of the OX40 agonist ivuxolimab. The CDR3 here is CASSLGQNTGELFF. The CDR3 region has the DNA TGTGCCAGCAGCTTAGGTCAAAACACCGGGGAGCTGTTTTTT.